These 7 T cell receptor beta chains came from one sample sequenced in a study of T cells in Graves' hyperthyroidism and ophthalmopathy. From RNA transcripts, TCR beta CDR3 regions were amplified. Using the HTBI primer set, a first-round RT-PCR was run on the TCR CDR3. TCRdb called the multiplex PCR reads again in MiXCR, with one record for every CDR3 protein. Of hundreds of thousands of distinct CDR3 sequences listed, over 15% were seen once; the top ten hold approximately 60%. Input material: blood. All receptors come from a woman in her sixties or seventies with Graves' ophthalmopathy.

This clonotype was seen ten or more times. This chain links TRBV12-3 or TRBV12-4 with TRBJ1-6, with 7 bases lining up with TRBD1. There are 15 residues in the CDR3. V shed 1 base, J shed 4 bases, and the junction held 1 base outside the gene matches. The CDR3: CASSLETGYNSPLHF. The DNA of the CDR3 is TGTGCCAGCAGTTTAGAGACAGGGTATAATTCACCCCTCCACTTT.

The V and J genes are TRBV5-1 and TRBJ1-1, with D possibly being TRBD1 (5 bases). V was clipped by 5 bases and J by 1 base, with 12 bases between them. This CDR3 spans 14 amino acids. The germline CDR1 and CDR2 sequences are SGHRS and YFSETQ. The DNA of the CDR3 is TGCGCCAGCAGATGGGGACCGCAGAACACTGAAGCTTTCTTT. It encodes CASRWGPQNTEAFF.

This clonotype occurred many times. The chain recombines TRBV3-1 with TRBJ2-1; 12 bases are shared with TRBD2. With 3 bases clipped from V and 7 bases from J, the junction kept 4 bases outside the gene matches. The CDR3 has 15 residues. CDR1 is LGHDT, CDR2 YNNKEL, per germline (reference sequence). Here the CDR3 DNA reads TGTGCCAGCAGCCAGGGACTAGCGGGTCGGAATGAGCAGTTCTTC. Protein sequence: CASSQGLAGRNEQFF.

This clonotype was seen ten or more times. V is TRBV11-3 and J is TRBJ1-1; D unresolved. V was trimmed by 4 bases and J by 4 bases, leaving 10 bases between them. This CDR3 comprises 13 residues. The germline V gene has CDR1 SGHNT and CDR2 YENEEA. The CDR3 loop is CASSSQPGTEAFF. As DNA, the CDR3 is TGTGCCAGCAGCTCCCAGCCCGGCACTGAAGCTTTCTTT.

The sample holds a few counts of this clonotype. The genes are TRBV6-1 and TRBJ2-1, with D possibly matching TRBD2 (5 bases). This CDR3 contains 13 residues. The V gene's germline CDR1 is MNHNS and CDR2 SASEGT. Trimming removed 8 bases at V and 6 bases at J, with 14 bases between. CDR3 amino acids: CASGNLRVNEQFF. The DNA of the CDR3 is TGTGCCAGCGGCAACTTGAGGGTCAATGAGCAGTTCTTC.

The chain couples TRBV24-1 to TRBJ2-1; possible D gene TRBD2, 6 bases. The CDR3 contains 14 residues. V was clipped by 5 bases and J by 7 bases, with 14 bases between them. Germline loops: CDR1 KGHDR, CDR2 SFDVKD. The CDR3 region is CATSVPGEGNEQFF. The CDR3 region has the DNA TGTGCCACCAGTGTTCCGGGAGAGGGAAATGAGCAGTTCTTC.

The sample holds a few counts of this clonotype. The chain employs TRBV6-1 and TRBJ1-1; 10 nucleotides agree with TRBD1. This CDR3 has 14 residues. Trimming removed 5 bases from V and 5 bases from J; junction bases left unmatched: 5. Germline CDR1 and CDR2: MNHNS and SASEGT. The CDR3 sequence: CASSFDRGQTEAFF. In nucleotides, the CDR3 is TGTGCCAGCAGTTTCGACAGGGGGCAAACTGAAGCTTTCTTT.